This T cell receptor beta chain was retrieved from a study of blood T cells in healthy people across ages. Researchers isolated at least 7 million PBMCs per sample. This clonotype was seen a single time. V was clipped by 2 bases and J by 6 bases, with 14 bases between them. Germline loops: CDR1 SGHVS, CDR2 FQNEAQ. CDR3 length: 16 amino acids. Primed by a sample-barcoded 5' primer and a J-beta primer mix, a second PCR proceeded for 7 to 11 cycles. TCRdb passed the 5' RACE reads through MiXCR, listing each CDR3 protein once. Counted here are fewer than 1,000,000 distinct CDR3 sequences, 44% occurring once; the ten biggest clones make up under 20%.

This chain links TRBV7-8 with TRBJ1-6, with D perhaps matching TRBD1 (5 bases). The sequenced sample consisted of blood. The clonotype originates from a man aged 55 to 70 in good health. The chain's CDR3 is CASSLTLGGSNSPLHF. DNA for the CDR3: TGTGCCAGCAGCTTAACCCTCGGGGGGAGTAATTCACCCCTCCACTTT.